This T cell receptor (beta chain) was found in a study of T cell responses to AZD1222 COVID-19 vaccine. Study outcomes and limitations: Baseline seropositivity characterized only a handful of AZD1222 recipients. Spike-specific TCR depth and breadth grew after two AZD1222 doses. The repertoires were collected only after the peak T cell response.

V was pared by 4 bases and J by 10 bases, with 14 bases between. CDR3 length: 13 residues. CDR1 and CDR2 from the germline V gene are SGDLS and YYNGEE. This clone is medium-sized by share. Its antigen is unknown. Clones were sequenced by immunoSEQ multiplex PCR, and TCRdb holds only the in-frame ones, with some missing. Among roughly 70,000 clones listed, roughly 84% were seen once. This sample comprised peripheral blood, obtained on day 0 of AZD1222 vaccination. This chain connects TRBV9 to TRBJ2-2; D not resolved. The origin of this receptor is an adult in good health. The CDR3, as DNA: TGTGCCAGCAGCCCGCGCCCCTTAGAGGAGCTGTTTTTT. This gives the protein CASSPRPLEELFF.